This record looks at one TCR beta chain sequence and its context. This record comes from a study of blood T cells in healthy people across ages. Germline V gene sequence: CDR1 SGHNT, CDR2 YENEEA. V was pared by 5 bases and J by 10 bases, with 7 bases of the junction left unmatched. This CDR3 contains 12 residues. The authors ran a second PCR of about 7 to 12 cycles using a sample-barcoded 5' primer and a J-beta primer mix. MiXCR was run by TCRdb on the 5' RACE reads, yielding one entry per CDR3 protein. The sample yields hundreds of thousands of distinct CDR3 sequences, 45% to 50% seen once. The receptor was isolated from a young man in good health. This sequence joins TRBV11-3 and TRBJ1-1, with 7 nucleotides matching TRBD1. The specimen was blood. The CDR3 nucleotides are TGTGCCAGCAGCGCAGGGGGGCGCGGAGCTTTCTTT. Protein sequence: CASSAGGRGAFF. The full variable domain, rest sourced from reference TRBV11-3 and TRBJ1-1, is EAGVVQSPRYKIIEKKQPVAFWCNPISGHNTLYWYLQNLGQGPELLIRYENEEAVDDSQLPKDRFSAERLKGVDSTLKIQPAELGDSAVYLCASSAGGRGAFFGQGTRLTVV.